The 3 T cell receptor beta chains below come from one sample, sequenced in a study of CD8+ T cells in alopecia areata. Extracted from the samples, RNA was reverse transcribed into cDNA to serve as the sequencing template. Sequenced by immunoSEQ multiplex PCR; TCRdb stores in-frame clones only, minus some. This table has over 250,000 clones, roughly 63% appearing once. Described treatment: oral pan-JAK inhibitor, 5-10 mg twice daily. Sequenced here: CD4+ T cells sorted from blood, sampled at week 52, from a patient treated with tofacitinib. All receptors derive from a human donor with alopecia areata.

This clone has ten or more counts. This chain links TRBV6-1 with TRBJ1-6; no clear D gene. The CDR3 length is 13 residues. V lost 7 bases and J lost 7, with 11 bases in between. Germline V gene lookup returns CDR1 MNHNS and CDR2 SASEGT. The CDR3 is CASTFGENSPLHF. The CDR3 region has the DNA TGTGCCAGCACTTTCGGGGAGAATTCACCCCTCCACTTT.

This clone was recorded a few times. The chain uses TRBV27 and TRBJ2-7, with D perhaps TRBD1 (6 bases). Trimming pared 2 bases from V and 6 bases from J, leaving 17 bases between. The CDR3 loop spans 15 amino acids. Germline CDR1 reads MNHEY; CDR2 reads SMNVEV (reference sequence). The CDR3 DNA reads as TGTGCCAGCAGTTTAGCTGCGCAGGGGACACTCGAGCAGTACTTC. The encoded protein is CASSLAAQGTLEQYF.

This chain joins TRBV29-1 and TRBJ2-3, with D perhaps matching TRBD1 or TRBD2 (6 bases each). V lost 4 bases and J lost 6, with 14 bases in between. This CDR3 has 13 residues. Germline CDR1 reads SQVTM; CDR2 reads ANQGSEA. DNA of the CDR3: TGCAGCGTTGCATCGGGGGCGCGGGATACGCAGTATTTT. Its protein is CSVASGARDTQYF.